The present T cell receptor (beta chain) was sequenced within a study of T cells in localized non-small cell lung cancer. The protocol was immunoSEQ multiplex PCR, while the TCRdb copy is restricted to in-frame clones and leaves out a portion. The sample carries fewer than 40,000 clones, about 81% recorded once. V gave up 1 base and J gave up 6 bases, with 6 bases separating them. Germline assignment: CDR1 SGHAT and CDR2 FQDESV (reference sequence). CDR3 length: 12 amino acids. This clonotype was obtained from a male donor older than 55 with stage II squamous cell lung carcinoma. Sequencing was performed on peripheral blood, taken before any cancer treatment. The chain employs TRBV11-1 and TRBJ1-2; D is unresolved. The CDR3 protein is CASSLDWHGYTF. The DNA for the CDR3 is TGTGCCAGCAGCTTAGACTGGCATGGCTACACCTTC. The whole variable domain, filled in from reference TRBV11-1 and TRBJ1-2, reads EAEVAQSPRYKITEKSQAVAFWCDPISGHATLYWYRQILGQGPELLVQFQDESVVDDSQLPKDRFSAERLKGVDSTLKIQPAELGDSAMYLCASSLDWHGYTFGSGTRLTVV.